A selection of T cell receptor beta chains follows, all from one sample in a study of beta chain features in type 1 diabetes. Profiled with immunoSEQ multiplex PCR; TCRdb holds only in-frame clones, not every one. This sample yields roughly 140,000 clones, of which around 10% are seen a single time; around 0.5% belongs to the top ten. The sample taken for sequencing was central memory CD4+ T cells from blood. The receptor set was obtained from a man in his thirties or forties with type 1 diabetes. The CDR3 runs from the conserved cysteine through the conserved F or W. A D gene is named only where the DNA matches it firmly. Size tells how often a clone was seen (once, few, many) or the class of an expanded clone, and some rows leave it out.

v_call: TRBV5-1; j_call: TRBJ1-1; cdr3_length: 14; clone_size: few; d_call: -; cdr3_nt: TGCGCCAGCAGCTTGGGGGGCGTAGGAACTGAAGCTTTCTTT; cdr3_aa: CASSLGGVGTEAFF
v_call: TRBV27; j_call: TRBJ2-1; cdr3_length: 15; clone_size: few; d_call: TRBD2; cdr3_nt: TGTGCCAGCACCCCGGGGGGAGGAACATACAATGAGCAGTTCTTC; cdr3_aa: CASTPGGGTYNEQFF
v_call: TRBV29-1; j_call: TRBJ2-4; cdr3_length: 14; clone_size: few; d_call: -; cdr3_nt: TGCAGCGTTGAAGTTCGTACAGGGCTACACATTCAGTACTTC; cdr3_aa: CSVEVRTGLHIQYF
v_call: TRBV7-2; j_call: TRBJ2-3; cdr3_length: 15; clone_size: -; d_call: TRBD2; cdr3_nt: TGTGCCAGCAGCTTCCATGGGGGGAGGGCGGATACGCAGTATTTT; cdr3_aa: CASSFHGGRADTQYF
v_call: TRBV28; j_call: TRBJ2-6; cdr3_length: 15; clone_size: -; d_call: -; cdr3_nt: TGTGCCAGCAGTCTCCCCTCCCTCGGGGCCAACGTCCTGACTTTC; cdr3_aa: CASSLPSLGANVLTF
v_call: TRBV28; j_call: TRBJ2-7; cdr3_length: 15; clone_size: -; d_call: TRBD1; cdr3_nt: TGTGCCAGCAATCCCGGGACAGGGGCCTCCTACGAGCAGTACTTC; cdr3_aa: CASNPGTGASYEQYF
v_call: TRBV28; j_call: TRBJ1-1; cdr3_length: 13; clone_size: few; d_call: -; cdr3_nt: TGTGCCAGCGGAAGCGGTGGACCAGCTGAAGCTTTCTTT; cdr3_aa: CASGSGGPAEAFF
v_call: TRBV14; j_call: TRBJ2-1; cdr3_length: 14; clone_size: -; d_call: -; cdr3_nt: TGTGCCAGCAGAGGAGAAAGCTCCTACAATGAGCAGTTCTTC; cdr3_aa: CASRGESSYNEQFF
v_call: TRBV28; j_call: TRBJ2-3; cdr3_length: 16; clone_size: -; d_call: TRBD2; cdr3_nt: TGTGCCAGCACTCCGAGGCTAGCGGTCTTCACAGATACGCAGTATTTT; cdr3_aa: CASTPRLAVFTDTQYF
v_call: TRBV7-2; j_call: TRBJ2-7; cdr3_length: 14; clone_size: few; d_call: -; cdr3_nt: TGTGCCAGCAGCTTAGACTACTTTTTGGAGGAGCAGTACTTC; cdr3_aa: CASSLDYFLEEQYF
v_call: TRBV6-6; j_call: TRBJ1-4; cdr3_length: 13; clone_size: -; d_call: TRBD1; cdr3_nt: TGTGCCAGCAGAAGGACAGGGGATGAAAAACTGTTTTTT; cdr3_aa: CASRRTGDEKLFF
v_call: TRBV27; j_call: TRBJ2-1; cdr3_length: 16; clone_size: -; d_call: TRBD1; cdr3_nt: TGTGCCAGCAGTCGATACCCGGGACAGCCATACAATGAGCAGTTCTTC; cdr3_aa: CASSRYPGQPYNEQFF
v_call: TRBV27; j_call: TRBJ2-3; cdr3_length: 15; clone_size: -; d_call: -; cdr3_nt: TGTGCCAGCACCTGGGGCCGAGAAAGCACAGATACGCAGTATTTT; cdr3_aa: CASTWGRESTDTQYF
v_call: TRBV4-3; j_call: TRBJ2-1; cdr3_length: 18; clone_size: -; d_call: -; cdr3_nt: TGCGCCAGCAGCCAAGGAACGATAGCGGATAGCTCCTACAATGAGCAGTTCTTC; cdr3_aa: CASSQGTIADSSYNEQFF